This entry concerns a single T cell receptor beta chain. Original data processing: For nucleated cells, counts were estimated from reference gene primer amplification. Generated by immunoSEQ multiplex PCR, the TCRdb table keeps only in-frame clones and is missing some. V, J and clone size reflect that table, while D and trimming were determined from the DNA. The table shows 11,000 to 15,000 clones, with roughly 87% occurring only once. The CDR3 runs to 11 residues. CDR1 is DFQATT and CDR2 is SNEGSKA in the germline V gene (reference sequence). Deletions cut 4 bases from V and 8 bases from J, with 11 bases between. The entry originates in a study of blood T cell repertoires in COVID-19. Study context: The cDNA or gDNA used as material had been derived from T cells, B-cell-depleted T cells, or PBMCs.

The chain is built from TRBV20-1 and TRBJ1-2; D is ambiguous. Sequenced material: peripheral blood. This TCR derives from a human donor in a cohort sampled during active COVID-19. The CDR3 loop reads CSAIGGWGYTF. DNA for the CDR3: TGCAGTGCTATTGGAGGGTGGGGCTACACCTTC.